This entry concerns a single TCR beta chain. Its antigen remains unidentified. Germline V gives CDR1 MNHEY, CDR2 SMNVEV (reference sequence). The CDR3 extends over 13 amino acids. The V gene end was trimmed by 6 bases and the J gene end by 6 bases; junction bases not matched to a gene: 5. The sample originates from a study of T cell responses to AZD1222 COVID-19 vaccine. TCRdb's table, derived via immunoSEQ multiplex PCR, lists solely in-frame clones and lacks some. Found here are approximately 90,000 clones, 70% to 90% of them singletons; the top ten hold just over 5.5%. Findings of the study overall: Spike-specific TCRs gained breadth and depth after people received two AZD1222 doses. Per reports, nearly half of all spike-specific TCRs target regions that are unmutated in variants. Females made up more of the donors, who were largely white British, and clonal diversity may have come out too low.

The chain is built from TRBV27 and TRBJ1-2; TRBD1 matches at 9 bases. The source was peripheral blood, collected 28 days after the second AZD1222 dose. The sequence was collected from an adult who received the AZD1222 COVID-19 vaccine. CDR3 DNA sequence: TGTGCCAGCAGCTACAGGGGGCAGGATGGCTACACCTTC. Translation gives CASSYRGQDGYTF.